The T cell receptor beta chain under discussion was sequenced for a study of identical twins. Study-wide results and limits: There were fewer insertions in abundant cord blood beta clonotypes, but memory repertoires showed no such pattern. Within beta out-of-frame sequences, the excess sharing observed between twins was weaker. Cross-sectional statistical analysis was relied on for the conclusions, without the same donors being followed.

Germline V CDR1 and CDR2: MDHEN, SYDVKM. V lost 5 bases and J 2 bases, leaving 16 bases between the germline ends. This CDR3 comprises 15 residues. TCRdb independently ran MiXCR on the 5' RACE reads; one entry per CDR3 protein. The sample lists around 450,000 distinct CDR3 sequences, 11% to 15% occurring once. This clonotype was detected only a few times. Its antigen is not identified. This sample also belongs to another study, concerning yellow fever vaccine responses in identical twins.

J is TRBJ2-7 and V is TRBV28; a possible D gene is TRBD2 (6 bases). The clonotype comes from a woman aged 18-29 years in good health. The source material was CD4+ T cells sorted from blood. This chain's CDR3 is CASSRAGSAAYEQYF. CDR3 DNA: TGTGCCAGCAGTAGAGCGGGCTCAGCGGCCTACGAGCAGTACTTC.